The clone carrying this TCR beta chain was counted a single time. These data originate in a study of cytomegalovirus exposure and HLA in healthy donors. This PCR relied on a set of 60 Vbeta primers and 13 Jbeta primers. As processed by the authors: Per a later analysis, the number of unique TCR beta chains was about 78 million, of which 8.5 million to 11 million were shared. Only in-frame clones appear in the TCRdb table, and some are missing; sequencing was by immunoSEQ multiplex PCR. V and J calls and clone size follow that table, whereas D and trimming were derived from the DNA. In the table there are about 94,000 clones, over 65% of which are singletons. The ends were cut back, 0 bases at V and 4 bases at J, with 12 bases in the middle. CDR3 length equals 15 residues. Per the germline V gene, CDR1 is LGHNA and CDR2 is YSLEER.

Source material: PBMCs. The chain links TRBV4-3 to TRBJ1-2; D not certain. This receptor was identified in a woman aged 55 to 70 in good health and CMV-seronegative. This CDR3 reads CASSQDQIASYGYTF. The CDR3 coding sequence is TGCGCCAGCAGCCAAGATCAGATAGCCAGCTATGGCTACACCTTC.